This section outlines one TCR beta chain sequence together with its context. Its antigen remains unidentified. The data belong to a study of CD8+ T cells in alopecia areata. Extracted RNA was reverse transcribed into cDNA, the sequencing template. Assay: immunoSEQ multiplex PCR; the TCRdb copy retains only in-frame clones and omits some. The table includes some 99,000 clones, roughly 47% detected once. Regarding the study as a whole: Normal skin contains resident alphabeta T cells, and these are also sequenced in scalp samples.

As part of sample collection, lesional scalp punch biopsies and peripheral blood were taken from alopecia areata patients. The CDR3 runs to 11 residues. Germline CDR1 and CDR2: SGHDT and YYEEEE. Trimming pared 3 bases from V and 5 bases from J, leaving 5 bases between. The sequencing input was CD4+ T cells sorted from blood. The V call is TRBV5-6, the J call TRBJ2-5, with D hard to call. This sequence originates from a human donor with alopecia areata. As DNA, the CDR3 is TGTGCCAGCAGCTCCCTGGAGACCCAGTACTTC. Translation: CASSSLETQYF.